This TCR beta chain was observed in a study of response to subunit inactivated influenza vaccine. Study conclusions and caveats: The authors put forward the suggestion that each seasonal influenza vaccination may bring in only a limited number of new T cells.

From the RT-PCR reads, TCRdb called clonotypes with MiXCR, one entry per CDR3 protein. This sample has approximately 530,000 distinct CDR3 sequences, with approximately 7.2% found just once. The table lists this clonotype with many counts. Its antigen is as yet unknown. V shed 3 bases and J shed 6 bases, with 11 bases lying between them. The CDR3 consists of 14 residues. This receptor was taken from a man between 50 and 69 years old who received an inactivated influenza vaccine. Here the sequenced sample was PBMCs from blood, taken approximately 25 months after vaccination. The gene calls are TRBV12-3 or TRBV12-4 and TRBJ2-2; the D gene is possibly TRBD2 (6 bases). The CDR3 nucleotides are TGTGCCAGCAGTTTGGGACTCCTCCCCGGGGAGCTGTTTTTT. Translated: CASSLGLLPGELFF.